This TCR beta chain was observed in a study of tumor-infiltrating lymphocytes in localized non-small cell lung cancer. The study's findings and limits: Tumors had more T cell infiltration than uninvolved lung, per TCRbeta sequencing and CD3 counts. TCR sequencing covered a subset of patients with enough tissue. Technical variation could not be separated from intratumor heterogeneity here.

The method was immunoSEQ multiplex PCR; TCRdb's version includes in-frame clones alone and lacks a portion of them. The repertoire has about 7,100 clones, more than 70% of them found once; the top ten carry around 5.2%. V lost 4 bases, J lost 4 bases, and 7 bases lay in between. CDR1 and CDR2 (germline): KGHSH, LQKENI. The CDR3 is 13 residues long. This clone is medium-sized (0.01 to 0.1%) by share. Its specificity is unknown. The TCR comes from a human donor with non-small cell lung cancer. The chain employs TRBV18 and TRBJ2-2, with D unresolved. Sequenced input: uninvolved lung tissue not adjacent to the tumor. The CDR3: CASSLEGTGELFF. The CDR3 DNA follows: TGTGCCAGCTCACTTGAAGGCACCGGGGAGCTGTTTTTT.